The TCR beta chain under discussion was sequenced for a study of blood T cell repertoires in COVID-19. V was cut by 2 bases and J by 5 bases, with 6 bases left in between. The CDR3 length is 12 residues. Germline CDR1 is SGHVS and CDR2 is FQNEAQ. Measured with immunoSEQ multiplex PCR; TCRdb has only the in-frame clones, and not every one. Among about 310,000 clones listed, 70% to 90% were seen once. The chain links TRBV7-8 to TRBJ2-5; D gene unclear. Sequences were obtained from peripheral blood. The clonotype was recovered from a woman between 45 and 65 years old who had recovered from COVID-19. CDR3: CASSLLAETQYF. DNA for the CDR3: TGTGCCAGCAGCTTACTCGCGGAGACCCAGTACTTC.